Listed below are T cell receptor beta chains from one sample, sequenced in a study of T cells in Graves' hyperthyroidism and ophthalmopathy. Each CDR3 protein is one row after TCRdb ran MiXCR on the multiplex PCR reads. The data contain hundreds of thousands of distinct CDR3 sequences, approximately 15% of them seen just once; the ten biggest clones take up roughly 10%. Sequenced material: blood. These receptors were obtained from a young woman with Graves' hyperthyroidism. The CDR3 runs from the conserved cysteine through the conserved F or W. The order of the fields is J gene, D gene, clone size, V gene, CDR3 protein, CDR3 DNA. D genes are given only for firm matches. Clone size is stated in some rows and not others, as once, few, many or a class when expanded.

TRBJ2-7	-	many	TRBV20-1	CSAMRGLSYEQYF	TGCAGTGCTATGAGAGGGCTCTCCTACGAGCAGTACTTC
TRBJ1-2	-	many	TRBV30	CAWRQTRLSLGYTF	TGTGCCTGGAGGCAGACAAGACTGTCCCTCGGCTACACCTTC
TRBJ1-2	-	-	TRBV7-9	CASTLGTF	TGTGCCAGCACCCTTGGGACCTTC
TRBJ2-5	-	few	TRBV4-1	CASSQGNRVEAETQYF	TGCGCCAGCAGCCAGGGCAACAGGGTGGAGGCGGAGACCCAGTACTTC
TRBJ2-7	TRBD2	few	TRBV20-1	CSARALGLAKAYEQYF	TGCAGTGCTAGAGCATTAGGACTAGCGAAGGCCTACGAGCAGTACTTC
TRBJ2-5	-	few	TRBV5-6	CASSLGFSVQQETQYF	TGTGCCAGCAGCTTAGGTTTTAGCGTACAGCAAGAGACCCAGTACTTC
TRBJ1-4	-	many	TRBV27	CASRPAGAPGNEKLFF	TGTGCCAGCAGGCCGGCCGGGGCGCCGGGTAATGAAAAACTGTTTTTT
TRBJ1-1	TRBD1	many	TRBV20-1	CSAKQGDTEAFF	TGCAGTGCCAAACAGGGGGACACTGAAGCTTTCTTT
TRBJ1-3	-	once	TRBV5-4	CASSFAGTGNTIYF	TGTGCCAGCAGCTTCGCGGGTACGGGAAACACCATATATTTT
TRBJ2-7	-	many	TRBV6-1	CASSEYRDDSYEQYF	TGTGCCAGCAGTGAATATAGGGATGACTCCTACGAGCAGTACTTC
TRBJ1-3	-	many	TRBV9	CASSALADRSGNTIYF	TGTGCCAGCAGCGCCCTTGCCGACAGATCTGGAAACACCATATATTTT
TRBJ2-7	TRBD2	-	TRBV11-3	CASSLEGAWAGGQAYEQYF	TGTGCCAGCAGCTTAGAGGGAGCGTGGGCGGGAGGGCAAGCCTACGAGCAGTACTTC
TRBJ1-5	-	many	TRBV20-1	CSARRGNQPQHF	TGCAGTGCCAGGCGAGGGAATCAGCCCCAGCATTTT
TRBJ1-3	TRBD1	few	TRBV29-1	CSVYPGQGYGNTIYF	TGCAGCGTTTATCCGGGACAGGGGTACGGAAACACCATATATTTT
TRBJ2-1	TRBD2	many	TRBV7-9	CASSLAGTSPYNEQFF	TGTGCCAGCAGCTTAGCCGGGACTAGCCCCTACAATGAGCAGTTCTTC
TRBJ2-2	-	many	TRBV20-1	CSASRSGNTGELFF	TGCAGTGCTAGCCGGAGCGGGAACACCGGGGAGCTGTTTTTT
TRBJ2-5	TRBD2	many	TRBV12-3/TRBV12-4	CASSLTSGGETQYF	TGTGCCAGCAGTTTAACTAGCGGAGGGGAGACCCAGTACTTC
TRBJ2-7	TRBD2	few	TRBV9	CASPTSGAFYEQYF	TGTGCCAGCCCGACTAGCGGGGCCTTTTACGAGCAGTACTTC
TRBJ2-5	TRBD2	-	TRBV12-3/TRBV12-4	CASSLWGLADQETQYF	TGTGCCAGCAGTTTATGGGGACTAGCGGACCAAGAGACCCAGTACTTC
TRBJ1-2	TRBD1	few	TRBV19	CASSNRDRTIGLDGYTF	TGTGCCAGTAGTAACCGGGACAGGACTATAGGCCTGGATGGCTACACCTTC
TRBJ2-5	TRBD2	many	TRBV6-5	CASSYDGLALTRVETQYF	TGTGCCAGCAGTTACGACGGACTAGCGTTGACCCGGGTGGAGACCCAGTACTTC
TRBJ1-1	-	many	TRBV28	CASSSPPLHTEAFF	TGTGCCAGCAGTTCCCCCCCTCTCCACACTGAAGCTTTCTTT
TRBJ2-6	-	-	TRBV19	CASTGGANVLTF	TGTGCCAGTACTGGGGGGGCCAACGTCCTGACTTTC
TRBJ1-2	-	-	TRBV30	CAWGHPVRFWSGYTF	TGTGCCTGGGGGCACCCAGTCCGATTTTGGAGTGGCTACACCTTC
TRBJ1-5	-	few	TRBV6-1	CASTVRGRDYSNQPQHF	TGTGCCAGCACCGTCCGGGGCAGGGACTATAGCAATCAGCCCCAGCATTTT
TRBJ2-7	TRBD1	many	TRBV24-1	CATSDTRTGGYEQYF	TGTGCCACCAGTGATACGAGGACAGGGGGCTACGAGCAGTACTTC
TRBJ2-3	TRBD2	few	TRBV7-2	CASSLDPSGRTTDTQYF	TGTGCCAGCAGCTTAGATCCTAGCGGGCGAACCACAGATACGCAGTATTTT
TRBJ2-1	-	many	TRBV12-3/TRBV12-4	CASSLRVAAYNEQFF	TGTGCCAGCAGTTTACGGGTAGCGGCCTACAATGAGCAGTTCTTC
TRBJ2-3	-	many	TRBV6-1	CASTLVALREDHTQYF	TGTGCCAGCACCCTCGTCGCCCTAAGAGAGGATCATACGCAGTATTTT
TRBJ2-7	-	many	TRBV5-1	CASSPGLAKIYEQYF	TGCGCCAGCAGCCCGGGACTCGCAAAGATCTACGAGCAGTACTTC
TRBJ2-7	-	many	TRBV7-9	CASSLADVNEQYF	TGTGCCAGCAGCTTAGCCGACGTCAACGAGCAGTACTTC
TRBJ2-4	-	many	TRBV30	CAWRNRGAKNIQYF	TGTGCCTGGAGAAACCGAGGGGCCAAAAACATTCAGTACTTC
TRBJ2-7	-	-	TRBV3-1	CASSPEVGVNYEQYF	TGTGCCAGCAGCCCGGAGGTAGGGGTGAACTACGAGCAGTACTTC
TRBJ1-2	TRBD1	many	TRBV18	CASSRDREPGYTF	TGTGCCAGCTCACGGGACAGGGAGCCTGGCTACACCTTC
TRBJ2-1	TRBD2	-	TRBV11-2	CASTPGLAINEQFF	TGTGCCAGCACTCCGGGACTAGCGATTAATGAGCAGTTCTTC
TRBJ1-4	-	-	TRBV29-1	CSPGEQREKLFF	TGCAGCCCTGGAGAACAACGGGAAAAACTGTTTTTT
TRBJ2-7	TRBD1	-	TRBV7-8	CASSPRDRAQDEQYF	TGTGCCAGCAGCCCTAGGGACAGGGCCCAGGACGAGCAGTACTTC
TRBJ1-5	-	once	TRBV18	CASSPTETLNQPQHF	TGTGCCAGCTCACCAACGGAAACCCTGAATCAGCCCCAGCATTTT
TRBJ2-7	-	-	TRBV7-9	CASSWILGEQYF	TGTGCCAGCAGCTGGATCCTGGGTGAGCAGTACTTC
TRBJ1-2	-	-	TRBV6-1	CATNTNRAYTF	TGTGCCACCAATACGAACCGGGCCTACACCTTC
TRBJ2-1	TRBD2	many	TRBV6-1	CASTPRTSGVPNEQFF	TGTGCCAGCACCCCCCGGACTAGCGGGGTCCCCAATGAGCAGTTCTTC
TRBJ2-1	TRBD2	-	TRBV7-9	CASSQAASGRGGVQFF	TGTGCCAGCAGCCAAGCGGCTAGCGGGAGGGGTGGTGTGCAGTTCTTC
TRBJ2-1	-	many	TRBV30	CAWSVLRPGNYNEQFF	TGTGCCTGGAGTGTGCTACGTCCGGGGAACTACAATGAGCAGTTCTTC
TRBJ2-7	TRBD2	many	TRBV2	CASRLPGLAGSYEQYF	TGTGCCAGCAGACTTCCGGGACTAGCGGGCTCATACGAGCAGTACTTC